A selection of T cell receptor beta chains follows, all from one sample in a study of blood T cell repertoires in COVID-19. Using immunoSEQ multiplex PCR, the repertoire was profiled, and TCRdb retains in-frame clones only, with some absent. Seen here are about 170,000 clones, around 82% observed once, and the top ten hold 1% to 1.5%. Sequences were obtained from peripheral blood. These receptors were taken from a man aged 55 to 70 who had recovered from COVID-19. CDR3s include the opening cysteine and the closing phenylalanine or tryptophan. D genes are given only for firm matches. A row's size may be missing; if present it is once, few, many or a size class.

clone size	D gene	V gene	J gene	CDR3 DNA	CDR3 protein
-	-	TRBV4-2	TRBJ2-4	TGTGCCAGCAGCCAAGATTCGGGGGTAGCCAAAAACATTCAGTACTTC	CASSQDSGVAKNIQYF
once	-	TRBV5-1	TRBJ2-3	TGCGCCAGCAGCGCCCTTCGGGGGAGCACAGATACGCAGTATTTT	CASSALRGSTDTQYF
once	TRBD2	TRBV11-2	TRBJ2-7	TGTGCCAGCACCATTACTAGCGGGGGTTTCGAGCAGTACTTC	CASTITSGGFEQYF
-	TRBD1	TRBV5-1	TRBJ1-2	TGCGCCAGCAGCTATCTGGGGGACAGGGATGGCTACACCTTC	CASSYLGDRDGYTF
-	TRBD2	TRBV19	TRBJ2-3	TGTGCCAGTAGTCAACAGCGGGGGAGCACAGATACGCAGTATTTT	CASSQQRGSTDTQYF
-	-	TRBV15	TRBJ2-1	TGTGCCACCAGCAGAGATCGGTACAATGAGCAGTTCTTC	CATSRDRYNEQFF
-	-	TRBV19	TRBJ1-4	TGTGCCAGTAGGACAGTCACAAATGAAAAACTGTTTTTT	CASRTVTNEKLFF
-	-	TRBV21-1	TRBJ1-1	TGTGCCAGCACCCTTAGCTGGGAGAAGATGAACACTGAAGCTTTCTTT	CASTLSWEKMNTEAFF
-	-	TRBV18	TRBJ2-1	TGTGCCAGCTCACCAGGGATAGCGTCCTACAATGAGCAGTTCTTC	CASSPGIASYNEQFF
-	-	TRBV2	TRBJ1-1	TGTGCCAGCACCTCGGAGGTCGAGTCTGAAGCTTTCTTT	CASTSEVESEAFF
-	TRBD1	TRBV19	TRBJ1-6	TGTGCCAGTATGGGGCCCGGGACAGACGGTAATTCACCCCTCCACTTT	CASMGPGTDGNSPLHF
-	-	TRBV5-6	TRBJ1-1	TGTGCCAGCAGCTTGGGTTCGCCGGGCACTGAAGCTTTCTTT	CASSLGSPGTEAFF
-	-	TRBV5-1	TRBJ1-2	TGCGCCAGCCACAATCTTGGGGGGGCGGCCTATGGCTACACCTTC	CASHNLGGAAYGYTF
-	TRBD1	TRBV29-1	TRBJ1-2	TGCAGCGTTGAAGGGGGGCAGGGGGTGGCGAGCTATGGCTACACCTTC	CSVEGGQGVASYGYTF
few	-	TRBV7-2	TRBJ1-5	TGTGCCAGCAGCCCTGGACTTAGCAATCAGCCCCAGCATTTT	CASSPGLSNQPQHF
-	TRBD2	TRBV7-3	TRBJ2-2	TGTGCCAGCAGCTTCGATAGCGGGCGGGCCGGGGAGCTGTTTTTT	CASSFDSGRAGELFF
-	-	TRBV6-5	TRBJ1-5	TGTGCCAGCAGACAAGACACCGATCAGCCCCAGCATTTT	CASRQDTDQPQHF
once	-	TRBV6-6	TRBJ1-4	TGTGCCAGCACCGGGGATGGCGGAGCTAATGAAAAACTGTTTTTT	CASTGDGGANEKLFF
-	TRBD1	TRBV7-2	TRBJ2-5	TGTGCCAGCAGCTTCTTCCGGACAGGGTCAGAGACCCAGTACTTC	CASSFFRTGSETQYF
-	-	TRBV4-3	TRBJ2-5	TGCGCCAGCAGCCAAGAGGAGCCAGAAGAGACCCAGTACTTC	CASSQEEPEETQYF
-	-	TRBV2	TRBJ2-1	TGTGCCAGCAAAGGCGGATCTACCTACAATGAGCAGTTCTTC	CASKGGSTYNEQFF
-	-	TRBV9	TRBJ2-1	TGTGCCAGCAGCGTAAGCCTAGCTACATACAATGAGCAGTTCTTC	CASSVSLATYNEQFF
-	-	TRBV19	TRBJ1-4	TGTGCCAGTAGTATGGGAGGGTATGAAAAACTGTTTTTT	CASSMGGYEKLFF
once	-	TRBV29-1	TRBJ2-1	TGCAGCGTTGTTTTGAGCGCCGATGAGCAGTTCTTC	CSVVLSADEQFF
-	-	TRBV18	TRBJ2-7	TGTGCCAGCTCACCACTTATTGACAGTTCCGACGAGCAGTACTTC	CASSPLIDSSDEQYF
-	TRBD1	TRBV12-5	TRBJ1-5	TGTGCTAGTGGTCCGCCGTCCGGGACAGGGGGCAATCAGCCCCAGCATTTT	CASGPPSGTGGNQPQHF
-	-	TRBV27	TRBJ2-1	TGTGCCAGCAGGAGACAGGAATACAGTGAGCAGTTCTTC	CASRRQEYSEQFF
-	-	TRBV5-4	TRBJ2-3	TGTGCCAGCAGCTTTAGGGGGGGCCCCACAGATACGCAGTATTTT	CASSFRGGPTDTQYF
few	-	TRBV7-9	TRBJ1-6	TGTGCCAGCAGCTTATCAGCGGGCGAGAATTCACCCCTCCACTTT	CASSLSAGENSPLHF
-	-	TRBV9	TRBJ2-5	TGTGCCAGCAGCGTAGTTCCGACGGCCGAGGTCCAGTACTTC	CASSVVPTAEVQYF
many	TRBD2	TRBV9	TRBJ2-5	TGTGCCAGCAGCTGGACTAGCGGGGGCAATCTCCAAGAGACCCAGTACTTC	CASSWTSGGNLQETQYF
-	TRBD1	TRBV27	TRBJ1-6	TGTGCCAGCAGTTCAGGGGGTTCCTATAATTCACCCCTCCACTTT	CASSSGGSYNSPLHF
-	-	TRBV9	TRBJ1-1	TGTGCCAGCAGCGTAGGAGTGGGGGGAGCTATGAACACTGAAGCTTTCTTT	CASSVGVGGAMNTEAFF
-	-	TRBV6-2/TRBV6-3	TRBJ2-2	TGTGCCAGCAGTTACAGGGGGAGGGACACCGGGGAGCTGTTTTTT	CASSYRGRDTGELFF
few	-	TRBV12-3/TRBV12-4	TRBJ1-2	TGTGCCAGCAGCCCGGGTTGGGGCTACACCTTC	CASSPGWGYTF
-	-	TRBV2	TRBJ2-7	TGTGCCAGCAGTGAAGGGGACAAATTCTCCTACGAGCAGTACTTC	CASSEGDKFSYEQYF
-	-	TRBV5-5	TRBJ2-7	TGTGCCAGCAGCTTACCGGGGGTCCACGAGCAGTACTTC	CASSLPGVHEQYF
few	-	TRBV7-2	TRBJ1-2	TGTGCCAGCAGCACCGGGACTCCCCAAGACGGTGGCTACACCTTC	CASSTGTPQDGGYTF
-	TRBD2	TRBV4-1	TRBJ2-1	TGCGCCAGCAGCCAAGACGCCCCACTGGTAGCGGGCCCGGTGAATGAGCAGTTCTTC	CASSQDAPLVAGPVNEQFF
-	-	TRBV18	TRBJ2-3	TGTGCCAGCTCCCCTAGCACAGATACGCAGTATTTT	CASSPSTDTQYF
-	-	TRBV7-6	TRBJ2-5	TGTGCCAGCAGCGTTCGACAGGGAGGTGGGAAGACCCAGTACTTC	CASSVRQGGGKTQYF
-	-	TRBV2	TRBJ1-3	TGTGCCTCCCGTACAGGTCCCGGAAACACCATATATTTT	CASRTGPGNTIYF
few	TRBD2	TRBV27	TRBJ2-2	TGTGCCAGCAGTCCCGGGCTAGCGGGGACCGGGGAGCTGTTTTTT	CASSPGLAGTGELFF